These 22 T cell receptor beta chains originate from one sample sequenced in a study of T cell responses to AZD1222 COVID-19 vaccine. Here immunoSEQ multiplex PCR was the method, and the copy in TCRdb shows in-frame clones only, minus some. The sample has under 250,000 clones; about 92% are singletons. The sequencing here drew on peripheral blood, taken on day 0 of MenACWY control vaccination. All receptors derive from an adult in good health.

The chain combines TRBV5-8 with TRBJ2-5, with D possibly matching TRBD1 (6 bases). The ends were cut back, 4 bases at V and 1 base at J, with 20 bases in the middle. The V gene's germline CDR1 is SGHTS and CDR2 YDEGEE. This CDR3 region has 17 residues. CDR3 residues: CASSAERDLRGQETQYF. The CDR3 coding sequence is TGTGCCAGCAGCGCCGAAAGGGACCTCAGGGGCCAAGAGACCCAGTACTTC.

The chain employs TRBV6-2 or TRBV6-3 and TRBJ2-3, with 10 bases matching TRBD2. Germline lookup yields CDR1 MNHEY and CDR2 SVGEGT. V lost 2 bases, J lost 1 base, and 3 bases stayed unmatched. This CDR3 contains 16 residues. DNA for the CDR3: TGTGCCAGCAGTTACGAAACTAGCGGGGGCACAGATACGCAGTATTTT. Protein sequence: CASSYETSGGTDTQYF.

The rearrangement links TRBV2 to TRBJ2-2; D possibly corresponds to TRBD1 (5 bases). Germline V gene lookup returns CDR1 SNHLY and CDR2 FYNNEI. The germline V and J ends were trimmed by 5 bases and 3 bases, with 13 bases remaining between them. The CDR3 contains 15 residues. This CDR3 reads CASSLGPPDTGELFF. Written as DNA, the CDR3 is TGTGCCAGCAGTTTGGGGCCTCCGGACACCGGGGAGCTGTTTTTT. Using reference TRBV2 and TRBJ2-2 for the parts outside the CDR3, the full variable domain is EPEVTQTPSHQVTQMGQEVILRCVPISNHLYFYWYRQILGQKVEFLVSFYNNEISEKSEIFDDQFSVERPDGSNFTLKIRSTKLEDSAMYFCASSLGPPDTGELFFGEGSRLTVL.

This chain joins TRBV6-5 and TRBJ1-1; 10 nucleotides line up with TRBD1. This CDR3 has 15 amino acids. Germline-derived CDR1 and CDR2 are MNHEY and SVGAGI. V dropped 4 bases and J dropped 7; count of bases not matched to a gene: 9. The CDR3 is CASSSWGQGRSEAFF. The DNA of the CDR3 is TGTGCCAGCAGTTCCTGGGGACAGGGGAGGAGTGAAGCTTTCTTT.

This chain joins TRBV7-9 and TRBJ1-5; 9 bases align to TRBD1. The V gene's germline CDR1 is SEHNR and CDR2 FQNEAQ (reference sequence). The ends lost 5 bases at V and 4 bases at J; junction bases unmatched: 6. The CDR3 contains 15 residues. The CDR3 DNA follows: TGTGCCAGCAGCCTAGGACAGGGGAGAAATCAGCCCCAGCATTTT. The encoded protein is CASSLGQGRNQPQHF.

This CDR3 reads CSASRGTLNYGYTF. The CDR3 region has the DNA TGCAGTGCTAGTCGGGGGACGTTAAACTATGGCTACACCTTC. The rearrangement links TRBV20-1 to TRBJ1-2; D may be TRBD1 (5 bases). The germline CDR1 and CDR2 sequences are DFQATT and SNEGSKA (reference sequence). This CDR3 spans 14 amino acids. Trimming removed 3 bases from V and 2 bases from J, with 13 bases in between.

The chain carries TRBV28 and TRBJ1-1; no reliable D call. This CDR3 has 13 amino acids. CDR1 is MDHEN and CDR2 is SYDVKM in the germline V gene. V lost 3 bases, J lost 1 base, and 6 bases lay in between. CDR3 DNA: TGTGCCAGCAGTTTCGACGGGAACACTGAAGCTTTCTTT. Translation: CASSFDGNTEAFF.

The chain carries TRBV4-1 and TRBJ2-5; D is unclear. V lost 0 bases to trimming and J lost 7 bases, with 15 bases between them. Germline-derived CDR1 and CDR2 are MGHRA and YSYEKL. The CDR3 has 15 amino acids. In DNA form, the CDR3 reads TGCGCCAGCAGCCAAGATTCGGCCCCCTTGGGGACCCAGTACTTC. Its protein product is CASSQDSAPLGTQYF.

This sequence joins TRBV29-1 and TRBJ2-1; 12 bases fit TRBD2. CDR3 length: 14 residues. V trimming: 3 bases; J trimming: 10 bases; junction bases outside the gene matches: 7. Germline assignment: CDR1 SQVTM and CDR2 ANQGSEA. CDR3 amino acids: CSVEVTSGGGEQFF. Written as DNA, the CDR3 is TGCAGCGTTGAGGTGACTAGCGGGGGCGGGGAGCAGTTCTTC.

The V gene is TRBV5-8, the J gene TRBJ1-3, with D unclear. CDR3 length: 15 amino acids. Trimming removed 3 bases at V and 0 bases at J, with 10 bases between. CDR1 and CDR2 from the germline V gene are SGHTS and YDEGEE. CDR3 sequence: CASSSQATSGNTIYF. CDR3 DNA sequence: TGTGCCAGCAGCTCCCAGGCCACCTCTGGAAACACCATATATTTT.

This sequence joins TRBV7-2 and TRBJ1-2; TRBD1 matches at 9 bases. The junction had 8 bases not matched to a gene; V was cut back by 4 bases and J by 8 bases. This CDR3 comprises 14 residues. From germline, CDR1 is SGHTA and CDR2 FQGNSA. CDR3: CASSSLTGTGGYTF. DNA of the CDR3: TGTGCCAGCAGCTCCCTGACTGGGACAGGGGGCTACACCTTC.

The chain has TRBV6-1 and TRBJ1-2; maybe TRBD1 (5 bases). The CDR3 spans 12 residues. Trimming left V 2 bases short and J 8 bases short, with 9 bases between. Per the germline V gene, CDR1 is MNHNS and CDR2 is SASEGT. In DNA form, the CDR3 reads TGTGCCAGCAGTGAACAGGGAAGGGGCTACACCTTC. Translated, it gives CASSEQGRGYTF.

This clone was observed once. The gene calls are TRBV24-1 and TRBJ2-1, with D tentatively TRBD1 (6 bases). The CDR3 contains 15 residues. The V end lost 0 bases, the J end lost 7 bases, and 12 bases lay between the germline ends. Germline assignment: CDR1 KGHDR and CDR2 SFDVKD. CDR3 region: CATSDLTGRANEQFF. CDR3 coding DNA: TGTGCCACCAGTGATTTGACAGGGCGGGCAAATGAGCAGTTCTTC.

The chain is built from TRBV28 and TRBJ1-2; D not resolved. Between the trimmed V and J ends, which lost 4 bases and 6 bases, there was a span of 9 bases. There are 12 residues in the CDR3. CDR1 and CDR2 from the germline V gene are MDHEN and SYDVKM. The CDR3, as DNA: TGTGCCAGCAGTTCGGTTACTAATGGCTACACCTTC. Its translation: CASSSVTNGYTF.

The J gene is TRBJ2-3, the V gene TRBV27; D perhaps matches TRBD2 (6 bases). Trimming removed 4 bases from V and 2 bases from J, with 10 bases in between. This CDR3 region has 14 residues. Looked up from germline, CDR1 is MNHEY and CDR2 is SMNVEV (reference sequence). The CDR3 bases are TGTGCCAGCAGTTCGGGACTGTCCACAGATACGCAGTATTTT. Translating it yields CASSSGLSTDTQYF.

This clone was seen once. The V and J genes are TRBV28 and TRBJ1-6, with D perhaps matching TRBD1 (5 bases). Trimming took 2 bases from V and 6 from J, leaving 11 bases between them. The CDR3 has 15 amino acids. Germline lookup yields CDR1 MDHEN and CDR2 SYDVKM. The CDR3 here is CASSLATRVNSPLHF. The CDR3, as DNA: TGTGCCAGCAGTTTAGCGACCAGGGTTAATTCACCCCTCCACTTT. The full variable domain, rest sourced from reference TRBV28 and TRBJ1-6, is DVKVTQSSRYLVKRTGEKVFLECVQDMDHENMFWYRQDPGLGLRLIYFSYDVKMKEKGDIPEGYSVSREKKERFSLILESASTNQTSMYLCASSLATRVNSPLHFGNGTRLTVT.

V is TRBV11-2 and J is TRBJ2-3; possible D gene TRBD2, 6 bases. Germline assignment: CDR1 SGHAT and CDR2 FQNNGV. V lost 0 bases and J 5 bases, leaving 12 bases between the germline ends. CDR3 length: 15 residues. The CDR3, as DNA: TGTGCCAGCAGCTTAGACGGGGGAGGCGTAGATACGCAGTATTTT. This encodes CASSLDGGGVDTQYF.

V usage is TRBV6-2 or TRBV6-3 and J usage is TRBJ2-3; D might be TRBD1 (6 bases). CDR3 length: 15 residues. Between the trimmed V and J ends, which lost 2 bases and 2 bases, there was a span of 11 bases. In germline, CDR1 is MNHEY, CDR2 SVGEGT. The CDR3 DNA sequence: TGTGCCAGCAGTTACACCGGACAGCTCACAGATACGCAGTATTTT. Encoded protein: CASSYTGQLTDTQYF.

The genes are TRBV5-1 and TRBJ2-2; D possibly corresponds to TRBD2 (6 bases). Trimming removed 1 base at V and 8 bases at J, with 15 bases between. The CDR3 contains 15 residues. The V gene's germline CDR1 is SGHRS and CDR2 YFSETQ. As DNA, the CDR3 is TGCGCCAGCAGCTTGAGGACTACCTTCCAGGGGGAGCTGTTTTTT. Translating it yields CASSLRTTFQGELFF.

This clone was recorded once. The J gene is TRBJ1-2, the V gene TRBV12-3 or TRBV12-4; perhaps TRBD1 as D (5 bases). The ends were cut back, 10 bases at V and 6 bases at J, with 18 bases in the middle. This CDR3 has 13 amino acids. CDR3 protein: CANRPTGIHGYTF. DNA of the CDR3: TGTGCCAACAGGCCCACCGGAATACATGGCTACACCTTC.

V and J are TRBV12-3 or TRBV12-4 and TRBJ1-1, with D maybe TRBD1 (5 bases). V was shortened by 5 bases and J by 1 base, with 8 bases between the two germline ends. This CDR3 is 13 amino acids long. In nucleotides, the CDR3 is TGTGCCAGCAGTGACCAGGGGAACACTGAAGCTTTCTTT. Protein product: CASSDQGNTEAFF.

The chain combines TRBV19 with TRBJ1-4, with D maybe TRBD1 (5 bases). This CDR3 region has 14 residues. Germline assignment: CDR1 LNHDA and CDR2 SQIVND (reference sequence). V was trimmed by 3 bases and J by 0 bases, leaving 5 bases between them. The CDR3, as DNA: TGTGCCAGTAGTATGACAGCAACTAATGAAAAACTGTTTTTT. It specifies CASSMTATNEKLFF.